This T cell receptor beta chain was observed in a study of long-term antiretroviral therapy in people with HIV (dated by TCRdb to about 2022). Looking at the study overall: Collection of the earliest samples took place about a decade ahead of the 2015 WHO recommendation for immediate ART, at a time when ART was typically delayed until CD4 counts fell. Among the 30 or so participants with HIV, more than ten were female. The cohort contributed fewer than 200 cryopreserved PBMC samples from 30 adults with confirmed HIV infection, collected serially over a mean of around 6 years (range 1-12). No cross-contamination during QIAcube processing was seen in test extractions of a monoclonal T-cell line run alongside approximately 36 polyclonal samples. A retrospective serial study tested whether ART initiation and durable HIV suppression were associated with changes in peripheral blood TRB repertoire composition and diversity. Paper-wide results and their limitations: Starting ART was linked to a significant rise in TRB diversity, yet even with long-term ART the diversity remained significantly lower than in transplant donor controls. Inferences about post-ART repertoire changes are limited because no data were available on ART adherence, viral resistance or therapy changes. Narrower CDR3 length ranges were observed in HIV repertoires than in controls, and an antigen-experienced repertoire with only a slight naive shift after ART was suggested by the network structure. Because pre-ART samples had limited cell numbers, unsorted PBMC were profiled rather than sorted CD4+ and CD8+ T cells. Because PBMC availability was limited, only the TCR beta chain was sequenced, with no alpha chain pairing. The samples were dated from about 2003 to 2017, and the ART regimens that were used may be less effective than current ART regimens. The repertoire was dominated across all time points by expanded TRB clones identified before ART initiation, although this dominance was seen to fluctuate and to decrease in many PLHIV after ART.

Trimming removed 4 bases from V and 0 bases from J; the gene matches leave 10 bases unexplained. Spanning cysteine to phenylalanine, the CDR3 consists of 18 amino acids. Only the CDR3 DNA stays, 54 bases, in frame from base 1. The germline V gene (reference sequence) specifies SEHNR as CDR1 and FQNEAQ as CDR2. Sequencing of the TRB variable region was done with the immunoSEQ hsTCRB v3.0 assay at survey level resolution. A depth of roughly 35,000-55,000 T-cell genomes per sample was targeted for TRB sequencing. Pooled TRB libraries were sequenced on an Illumina MiSeq with a v3 150-cycle kit. The authors processed their data as follows. Analysis of repertoires was carried out in R inside a reproducible Nextflow workflow spanning QC, data transformation and analysis. Custom analyses were implemented in LymphoSeq2, an R package for AIRR-Seq data exploration. After excluding a handful of samples that yielded fewer than 5000 total TRB sequences, fewer than 200 HIV repertoires remained for analysis. Among the roughly 200 retained HIV repertoires, roughly 60 were collected before ART initiation and roughly 130 were collected after ART initiation. Each repertoire was downsampled to 5000 TRB nucleotide sequences, and summary statistics were averaged across 100 downsampling iterations. The analysis kept only TRB sequences whose CDR3 regions were at least seven amino acids long. Diversity was assessed using a clonality score derived from Shannon entropy and using the Gini coefficient. Repertoire networks linked the top 5000 CDR3 amino acid sequences whenever two sequences differed by an edit distance of one. GLIPH2 predicted antigen specificity groups and MHC restriction for TRB CDR3 amino acid sequences. CDR3 amino acid sequences were matched against VDJdb and McPAS-TCR to flag known CMV, EBV, HIV or tissue antigen associations. Pre-ART, post-ART and control groups were compared with Wilcoxon signed-rank tests and Holm-Bonferroni correction. TCRdb holds this immuneACCESS table with in-frame rearrangements only. Some clones are missing; in checked studies, unresolved V genes explain under half, and the rest has no known cause. V, J and clone size reflect that table, while D and trimming were determined from the DNA. This sample comprises approximately 18,000 clones, 75% to 90% of them detected only once. The ten largest account for about 10% of the sample.

Participants were included only if at least one PBMC sample before ART initiation and at least two post-ART samples were available. Treatment was received in the United States of America by all participants with HIV. Before DNA extraction, cryopreserved samples of about 0.95-11 million PBMC were thawed and then washed. At the time of the earliest PBMC sample, participants with HIV were aged between roughly 20 and 55 years. Each participant contributed PBMC samples from 1-4 timepoints before ART initiation and 2-8 timepoints after ART initiation, with a median of 7 samples. For every participant, serial HIV viral load, CD4+ T-cell count, ART history and demographic data were obtained. Genomic DNA was extracted from unsorted PBMC with a Qiagen kit on a QIAcube, processed in batches of 12 samples. As concerns this clone: The target of this receptor is not known. Within one base of it there is no much larger clone, and no base qualities were kept.

The sequence was obtained from a woman aged 40-49 years with HIV. This sample comprised unsorted PBMCs, obtained 0.2 years after starting antiretroviral therapy. The rearranged chain carries TRBV7-9 and TRBJ1-4, and 8 bases in between align with TRBD1. The CDR3 here reads CASSSQGAGSSTNEKLFF. The bases read TGTGCCAGCAGCTCCCAGGGGGCAGGATCTTCAACTAATGAAAAACTGTTTTTT.